This is a list of T cell receptor beta chains from one sample in a study of shared clonotypes between healthy human individuals. Only in-frame clones appear in the TCRdb table, and some are missing; sequencing was by immunoSEQ multiplex PCR. Among about 2 million clones, over 85% were seen once, and the ten largest hold 0.9% to 1.3%. The specimen was naive CD8+ T cells sorted from blood. These receptors were collected from a man aged 18 to 30 in good health. The CDR3 runs from the conserved cysteine through the conserved F or W. A D gene is named only where the DNA matches it firmly. Size is stated for part of the rows, as once, few or many counts, or as a class when the clone is expanded.

j_call	v_call	clone_size	d_call	cdr3_aa	cdr3_nt
TRBJ2-7	TRBV5-4	-	TRBD2	CASSLIAGVGAYEQYF	TGTGCCAGCAGCCTGATAGCGGGCGTAGGGGCCTACGAGCAGTACTTC
TRBJ2-2	TRBV27	-	TRBD2	CASSVAGDATGELFF	TGTGCCAGCAGTGTAGCGGGAGATGCCACCGGGGAGCTGTTTTTT
TRBJ2-3	TRBV9	-	TRBD2	CASSGTGTSGNSQYF	TGTGCCAGCAGCGGCACTGGGACTAGCGGAAACTCGCAGTATTTT
TRBJ1-5	TRBV27	-	-	CASSWEAPNQPQHF	TGTGCCAGCAGTTGGGAAGCCCCCAATCAGCCCCAGCATTTT
TRBJ2-7	TRBV19	-	-	CASSGVGDEQYF	TGTGCCAGTTCAGGGGTAGGCGACGAGCAGTACTTC
TRBJ2-1	TRBV9	-	TRBD2	CASSDLGSGISYNEQFF	TGTGCCAGCAGCGACCTAGGTAGCGGGATCTCCTACAATGAGCAGTTCTTC
TRBJ1-1	TRBV29-1	-	TRBD1	CSSSWGQGGMNTEAFF	TGCAGTTCTTCCTGGGGGCAGGGGGGTATGAACACTGAAGCTTTCTTT
TRBJ2-3	TRBV6-6	-	TRBD2	CASLTSRGRDTDTQYF	TGTGCCAGCCTCACCTCCCGCGGGAGGGATACAGATACGCAGTATTTT
TRBJ1-6	TRBV27	few	-	CASSNLNSPLHF	TGTGCCAGCAGCAATCTTAATTCACCCCTCCACTTT
TRBJ1-2	TRBV29-1	-	-	CSVESDSGNYGYTF	TGCAGCGTTGAAAGCGACAGCGGGAACTATGGCTACACCTTC
TRBJ2-7	TRBV11-2	-	-	CASRDDTYEQYF	TGTGCCAGCAGGGACGATACCTACGAGCAGTACTTC
TRBJ2-1	TRBV6-5	-	TRBD2	CASSYRLAGPRDPFF	TGTGCCAGCAGCTACAGACTAGCGGGTCCCCGGGATCCGTTCTTC
TRBJ1-5	TRBV4-2	-	TRBD1	CASSQEREDREEGSHQPQHF	TGTGCCAGCAGCCAAGAGAGGGAGGACAGGGAAGAGGGTAGCCATCAGCCCCAGCATTTT
TRBJ1-1	TRBV6-5	-	TRBD1	CASRRQGETEAFF	TGTGCCAGCAGAAGACAGGGAGAAACTGAAGCTTTCTTT
TRBJ1-2	TRBV4-1	-	TRBD1	CASSHAGTGGAAGGYTF	TGCGCCAGCAGCCACGCCGGGACAGGAGGGGCTGCCGGAGGCTACACCTTC
TRBJ2-7	TRBV27	-	TRBD2	CASSFASGGTYEQYF	TGTGCCAGCAGTTTCGCTAGCGGGGGCACCTACGAGCAGTACTTC
TRBJ2-7	TRBV5-1	-	-	CASSLYGYEQYF	TGCGCCAGCAGCTTGTACGGGTACGAGCAGTACTTC
TRBJ1-3	TRBV6-5	-	-	CASSYGAGFDGNTIYF	TGTGCCAGCAGTTACGGGGCAGGGTTTGACGGAAACACCATATATTTT
TRBJ1-5	TRBV30	-	-	CAWSVKVWGYQPQHF	TGTGCCTGGAGTGTAAAGGTTTGGGGTTATCAGCCCCAGCATTTT
TRBJ1-3	TRBV9	-	-	CASSVAEGPGNTIYF	TGTGCCAGCAGCGTAGCGGAAGGACCCGGAAACACCATATATTTT
TRBJ1-4	TRBV14	-	TRBD1	CASSPTGNEKLFF	TGTGCCAGCAGCCCGACAGGGAATGAAAAACTGTTTTTT
TRBJ2-7	TRBV27	-	TRBD1	CASSFSRGQVLYEQYF	TGTGCCAGCAGTTTCTCCCGGGGACAGGTCCTCTACGAGCAGTACTTC
TRBJ2-7	TRBV27	-	-	CASSLTGEGSYEQYF	TGTGCCAGCAGTTTAACGGGAGAAGGTTCCTACGAGCAGTACTTC
TRBJ1-2	TRBV6-6	-	-	CASRDFGYGYTF	TGTGCCAGCCGGGACTTCGGATATGGCTACACCTTC
TRBJ2-7	TRBV11-2	-	-	CASSFHGAYEQYF	TGTGCCAGCAGCTTCCACGGTGCCTACGAGCAGTACTTC
TRBJ2-7	TRBV6-5	-	-	CASSPAATWYEQYF	TGTGCCAGCAGCCCTGCAGCGACCTGGTACGAGCAGTACTTC
TRBJ1-2	TRBV7-8	-	-	CASSLALNPDVHGYTF	TGTGCCAGCAGCTTAGCGCTGAATCCCGATGTACATGGCTACACCTTC
TRBJ2-3	TRBV7-8	once	-	CASSSSTSPGDTQYF	TGTGCCAGCAGCTCCTCGACCTCTCCCGGCGATACGCAGTATTTT
TRBJ2-7	TRBV11-2	-	-	CASSFTSSYEQYF	TGTGCCAGCAGCTTTACGTCCAGCTACGAGCAGTACTTC
TRBJ2-1	TRBV5-6	-	TRBD2	CASSPLAGGEQFF	TGTGCCAGCAGCCCCTTAGCGGGGGGGGAGCAGTTCTTC
TRBJ1-3	TRBV5-6	-	-	CASSFFGNTIYF	TGTGCCAGCAGCTTCTTTGGAAACACCATATATTTT
TRBJ2-3	TRBV28	-	-	CASSPGVYTDTQYF	TGTGCCAGCAGTCCCGGGGTTTACACAGATACGCAGTATTTT
TRBJ2-1	TRBV7-8	-	TRBD2	CASSRGLAGAETYNEQFF	TGTGCCAGCAGCCGAGGTTTAGCGGGGGCTGAGACCTACAATGAGCAGTTCTTC
TRBJ2-6	TRBV6-5	-	-	CASLSSGANVLTF	TGTGCCAGCCTCTCGAGTGGGGCCAACGTCCTGACTTTC
TRBJ2-2	TRBV28	-	-	CASRNRVGTGELFF	TGTGCCAGCAGGAACAGGGTAGGGACCGGGGAGCTGTTTTTT
TRBJ2-1	TRBV10-3	-	-	CAISESIGNEQFF	TGTGCCATCAGTGAGTCGATTGGGAATGAGCAGTTCTTC
TRBJ1-1	TRBV11-2	-	TRBD1	CASSPWTGTVVEAFF	TGTGCCAGCAGCCCATGGACAGGAACGGTTGTTGAAGCTTTCTTT
TRBJ2-7	TRBV7-9	-	TRBD1	CARRPHRGFDEQYF	TGTGCCAGACGGCCCCACAGGGGATTCGACGAGCAGTACTTC
TRBJ1-2	TRBV9	-	TRBD1	CASSVEGTGVYGYTF	TGTGCCAGCAGCGTAGAAGGGACAGGGGTATATGGCTACACCTTC
TRBJ1-4	TRBV6-1	-	-	CASSGQESPLVNEKLFF	TGTGCCAGCAGTGGCCAGGAGTCCCCTTTGGTTAATGAAAAACTGTTTTTT
TRBJ2-7	TRBV4-3	-	TRBD2	CASSSGSGYEQYF	TGCGCCAGCAGTAGCGGGAGTGGCTACGAGCAGTACTTC
TRBJ1-1	TRBV7-2	-	TRBD1	CATGEMNTEAFF	TGTGCGACAGGGGAGATGAACACTGAAGCTTTCTTT
TRBJ2-6	TRBV7-2	-	-	CASSLGRGTGANVLTF	TGTGCCAGCAGCTTGGGCAGGGGCACAGGGGCCAACGTCCTGACTTTC
TRBJ1-2	TRBV6-5	-	TRBD1	CASSIRTGLNYGYTF	TGTGCCAGCAGTATCAGGACAGGGTTAAACTATGGCTACACCTTC
TRBJ2-7	TRBV28	-	-	CASSFQGSGEQYF	TGTGCCAGCAGTTTCCAGGGGTCGGGTGAGCAGTACTTC
TRBJ1-2	TRBV7-9	-	-	CASSLGRGHYGYTF	TGTGCCAGCAGCTTAGGCAGGGGACACTATGGCTACACCTTC
TRBJ1-3	TRBV15	once	-	CATSTGQLSGNTIYF	TGTGCCACCAGCACAGGACAGTTGTCTGGAAACACCATATATTTT
TRBJ2-1	TRBV6-5	-	-	CASSYSNGNEQFF	TGTGCCAGCAGTTACTCGAATGGCAATGAGCAGTTCTTC
TRBJ2-1	TRBV5-5	-	-	CASSLGAYNEQFF	TGTGCCAGCAGCTTGGGGGCTTACAATGAGCAGTTCTTC